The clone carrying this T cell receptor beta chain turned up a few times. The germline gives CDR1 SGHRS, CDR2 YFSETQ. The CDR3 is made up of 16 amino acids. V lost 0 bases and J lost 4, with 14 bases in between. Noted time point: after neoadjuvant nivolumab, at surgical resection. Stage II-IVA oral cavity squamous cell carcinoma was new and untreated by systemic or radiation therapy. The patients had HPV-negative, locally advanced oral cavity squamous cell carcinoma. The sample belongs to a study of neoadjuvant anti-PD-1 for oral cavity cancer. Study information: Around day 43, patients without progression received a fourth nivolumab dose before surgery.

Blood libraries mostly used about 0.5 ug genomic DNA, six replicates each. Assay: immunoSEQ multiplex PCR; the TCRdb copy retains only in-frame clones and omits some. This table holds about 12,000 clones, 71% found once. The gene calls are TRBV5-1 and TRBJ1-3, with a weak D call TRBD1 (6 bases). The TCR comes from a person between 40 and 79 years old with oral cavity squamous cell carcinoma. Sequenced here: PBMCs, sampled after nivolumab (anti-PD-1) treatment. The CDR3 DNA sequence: TGCGCCAGCAGCTTGGCCGGGGGGCAATGGGGAAACACCATATATTTT. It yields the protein CASSLAGGQWGNTIYF.